This entry is about one TCR beta chain. Its antigen remains unknown. This CDR3 has 15 amino acids. CDR1 is SEHNR, CDR2 FQNEAQ, per germline (reference sequence). The ends were cut back, 6 bases at V and 5 bases at J, with 20 bases in the middle. These data belong to a study of Tregs in tolerant kidney transplant recipients. Study-wide results and limits: Tolerant patients' donor-specific Tregs expanded beyond overall Tregs, suggesting antigen-driven growth. Expanding Tregs on activated donor B cells appeared to best identify donor-specific TCRbeta clones.

Related graft donors supplied nonmyeloablative bone marrow transplants, and mixed chimerism was transient. The protocol was immunoSEQ multiplex PCR, while the TCRdb copy is restricted to in-frame clones and leaves out a portion. This table has approximately 90,000 clones, approximately 93% appearing once. This clonotype originated in a human patient who received a combined kidney and bone marrow transplant. Some of the T cells might come from the graft donor. The rearrangement uses TRBV7-9 and TRBJ2-7; D may be TRBD2 (6 bases). The material sequenced was CD4+ T cells from blood (PBMCs), taken 12 months after the transplant. The CDR3 nucleotides read TGTGCCAGCAGTTATCGGGATGGAGGGAGCGACGAGCAGTACTTC. Residues: CASSYRDGGSDEQYF.